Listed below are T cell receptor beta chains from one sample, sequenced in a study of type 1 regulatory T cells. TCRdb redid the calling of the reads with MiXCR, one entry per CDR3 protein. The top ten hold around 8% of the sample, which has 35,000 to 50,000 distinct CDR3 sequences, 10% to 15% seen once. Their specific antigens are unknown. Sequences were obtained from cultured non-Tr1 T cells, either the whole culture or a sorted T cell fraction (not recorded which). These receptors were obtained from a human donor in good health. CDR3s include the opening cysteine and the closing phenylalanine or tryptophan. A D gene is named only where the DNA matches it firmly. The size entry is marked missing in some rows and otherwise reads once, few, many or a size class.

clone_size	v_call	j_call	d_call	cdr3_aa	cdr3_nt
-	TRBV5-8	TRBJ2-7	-	CASSWTAGPYEQYF	TGTGCCAGCAGCTGGACAGCGGGTCCCTACGAGCAGTACTTC
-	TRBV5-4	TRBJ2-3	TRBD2	CASSLTSGRAYF	TGTGCCAGCAGCCTAACTAGCGGGAGAGCGTATTTT
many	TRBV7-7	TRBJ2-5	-	CASSFGPQRTQYF	TGTGCTAGCAGCTTTGGGCCTCAGCGGACCCAGTACTTC
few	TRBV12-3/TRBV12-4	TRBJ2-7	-	CASSHLKYEQYF	TGTGCCAGCAGCCACCTAAAATACGAGCAGTACTTC
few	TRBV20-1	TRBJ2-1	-	CSATPQGFSAGRYNEQFF	TGCAGTGCAACTCCACAGGGTTTTTCGGCGGGGCGATACAATGAGCAGTTCTTC
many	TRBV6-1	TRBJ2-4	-	CASSEIVGPPKNIQYF	TGTGCCAGCAGTGAAATAGTGGGACCACCTAAAAACATTCAGTACTTC
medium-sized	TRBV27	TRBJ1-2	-	CASSPTGGYGYTF	TGTGCCAGCAGTCCCACCGGGGGGTATGGCTACACCTTC
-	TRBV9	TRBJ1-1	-	CASSVGDRNTEAFF	TGTGCCAGCAGCGTGGGGGACCGGAACACTGAAGCTTTCTTT
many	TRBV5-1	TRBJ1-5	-	CASSPGPPSNQPQHF	TGCGCCAGCAGCCCTGGGCCACCTAGCAATCAGCCCCAGCATTTT
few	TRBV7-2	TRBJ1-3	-	CASSLRGTSSGNTIYF	TGTGCCAGCAGCTTAAGGGGGACCAGCTCTGGAAACACCATATATTTT
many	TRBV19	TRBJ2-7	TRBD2	CASSISWTSGTEQYF	TGTGCCAGTAGTATTTCGTGGACTAGCGGGACCGAGCAGTACTTC
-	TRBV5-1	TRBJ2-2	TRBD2	CASSWTSGSATGELFF	TGCGCCAGCAGCTGGACTAGCGGGAGTGCCACCGGGGAGCTGTTTTTT
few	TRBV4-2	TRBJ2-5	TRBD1	CASSLGTGGTVGETQYF	TGTGCCAGCAGCCTCGGGACAGGGGGTACAGTCGGGGAGACCCAGTACTTC
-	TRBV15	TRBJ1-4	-	CATSRDPGPNEKLFF	TGTGCCACCAGCAGAGATCCGGGGCCTAATGAAAAACTGTTTTTT
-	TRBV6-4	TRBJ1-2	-	CASPQTSRPTEHYGGYTF	TGTGCCAGTCCGCAAACCTCTCGCCCCACAGAACACTATGGAGGCTACACCTTC
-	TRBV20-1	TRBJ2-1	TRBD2	CSARTSGGGNEQFF	TGCAGTGCTAGAACTAGCGGGGGGGGTAATGAGCAGTTCTTC